One sample yielded the 18 T cell receptor beta chains listed below, sequenced in a study of CD8 T cells in ankylosing spondylitis. One entry per CDR3 protein results from TCRdb running MiXCR on the 5' RACE reads. Of over 200,000 distinct CDR3 sequences listed, over 9.5% were seen once; the top ten hold under 25%. The sequenced sample was blood, either unsorted or a sorted T cell fraction (not recorded which). These receptors originate from a male donor with ankylosing spondylitis or in good health (not recorded which).

This clonotype occurred many times. This sequence joins TRBV20-1 and TRBJ2-1; tentatively, D is TRBD1 (5 bases). V was pared by 6 bases and J by 5 bases, with 11 bases between. Germline V gene sequence: CDR1 DFQATT, CDR2 SNEGSKA (reference sequence). The CDR3 is made up of 12 amino acids. CDR3 nucleotides: TGCAGTGCCGACAGACGGGACAATGAGCAGTTCTTC. The encoded protein is CSADRRDNEQFF.

This clonotype was observed a few times. The V and J genes are TRBV5-1 and TRBJ2-3, with TRBD2 identical over 14 bases. Germline lookup yields CDR1 SGHRS and CDR2 YFSETQ. J gave up 1 base and V 4 bases, and 5 bases lay outside the gene matches. The CDR3 extends over 17 amino acids. The CDR3 DNA reads TGCGCCAGCAGCCCGGGACTAGCGGGGGCCGGCACAGATACGCAGTATTTT. Its translation is CASSPGLAGAGTDTQYF.

This clonotype showed up many times. The chain uses TRBV3-1 and TRBJ2-1; D call uncertain. The V gene lost 2 bases and the J gene lost 8 bases, with 7 bases spanning the gap. Looked up from germline, CDR1 is LGHDT and CDR2 is YNNKEL (reference sequence). The CDR3 has 12 amino acids. The chain's CDR3 is CASSQRFHEQFF. CDR3 nucleotide sequence: TGTGCCAGCAGCCAACGTTTCCATGAGCAGTTCTTC.

On this clonotype itself: Possible read error: a much larger clone is one base away. V usage is TRBV20-1 and J usage is TRBJ2-2; D is undetermined. The length of the CDR3 is 13 residues. Per the germline V gene, CDR1 is DFQATT and CDR2 is SNEGSKA (reference sequence). The CDR3 DNA reads as TGCAGTGCTAGGGCAGCGAACACCCGGGAGCTGTTTTTT. It codes for CSARAANTRELFF.

This clonotype turned up a few times. The chain carries TRBV30 and TRBJ1-3; D unclear. The CDR3 contains 15 residues. Trimming left V 0 bases short and J 4 bases short, with 13 bases between. Germline V gene data show CDR1 as GTSNPN and CDR2 as SVGIG (reference sequence). The CDR3 bases are TGTGCCTGGAGTGTCGGCGCCCAGCCCGGAAACACCATATATTTT. Translating gives CAWSVGAQPGNTIYF.

This clonotype was counted at least ten times. The chain recombines TRBV5-6 with TRBJ1-1; 12 bases are shared with TRBD1. V trimming: 4 bases; J trimming: 11 bases; junction bases outside the gene matches: 9. From germline, CDR1 is SGHDT and CDR2 YYEEEE. CDR3 length: 14 residues. CDR3 DNA: TGTGCCAGCAGCACGGGACAGGGGGCTTCATATGCTTTCTTT. This sequence encodes CASSTGQGASYAFF.

This clonotype showed up many times. The CDR3 loop is CATSREGGTQAFF. The CDR3 DNA follows: TGTGCCACCAGCAGAGAAGGTGGGACCCAAGCTTTCTTT. V is TRBV15 and J is TRBJ1-1; tentative D call: TRBD1 (5 bases). This CDR3 comprises 13 residues. Germline V lookup: CDR1 LNHNV, CDR2 YYDKDF (reference sequence). V lost 0 bases, J lost 9 bases, and 11 bases lay in between.

This rearrangement joins TRBV12-3 or TRBV12-4 to TRBJ1-5; D is ambiguous. This CDR3 has 15 amino acids. V lost 7 bases, J lost 1 base, and 14 bases lay in between. DNA of the CDR3: TGTGCCAGCACCCCTTCGGGAATGAGCAATCAGCCCCAGCATTTT. It translates to CASTPSGMSNQPQHF.

A few counts support this clonotype. This chain uses TRBV20-1 with TRBJ1-1; D is unresolved. This CDR3 spans 14 amino acids. V dropped 0 bases and J dropped 5 bases, with 13 bases sitting between them. Per germline, CDR1 DFQATT and CDR2 SNEGSKA (reference sequence). The CDR3 sequence is CSARDSPVRTEAFF. The DNA for the CDR3 is TGCAGTGCTAGAGATTCCCCCGTGCGGACTGAAGCTTTCTTT.

The V and J genes are TRBV20-1 and TRBJ2-7, with D perhaps TRBD1 (6 bases). CDR3 length equals 12 residues. Germline values: CDR1 DFQATT, CDR2 SNEGSKA (reference sequence). V was shortened by 3 bases and J by 1 base, with 7 bases between the two germline ends. Written as DNA, the CDR3 is TGCAGTGCTAGTGGACAGTCCTACGAGCAGTACTTC. Translation gives CSASGQSYEQYF.

Worth noting for this clonotype: Because it lacks the conserved phenylalanine or tryptophan at the end, this CDR3 is likely a read error. This chain connects TRBV12-3 or TRBV12-4 to TRBJ2-7; TRBD1 agrees at 10 bases. Trimming at V came to 6 bases and at J to 2 bases, leaving 7 bases not matched to a gene. The CDR3 has 15 amino acids. The chain's CDR3 is CASSSSGTGAYEQYL. In nucleotides, the CDR3 is TGTGCCAGCAGCAGCTCCGGGACAGGGGCCTACGAGCAGTACCTC.

This clonotype was recorded at least ten times. J is TRBJ2-7 and V is TRBV20-1; tentative D call: TRBD1 (6 bases). There are 14 residues in the CDR3. From germline, CDR1 is DFQATT and CDR2 SNEGSKA (reference sequence). Trimming pared 0 bases from V and 3 bases from J, leaving 12 bases between. The CDR3 sequence: CSARDPGHFYEQYF. CDR3 coding DNA: TGCAGTGCTAGAGATCCGGGACACTTCTACGAGCAGTACTTC.

This clonotype was seen ten or more times. The V call is TRBV30, the J call TRBJ2-3, with D unclear. Between the trimmed V and J ends, which lost 5 bases and 2 bases, there was a span of 11 bases. The germline gives CDR1 GTSNPN, CDR2 SVGIG (reference sequence). This CDR3 contains 13 residues. The CDR3 DNA sequence: TGTGCCTGGGTTCCGACATACACAGATACGCAGTATTTT. Translated: CAWVPTYTDTQYF.

This clonotype has a count of ten or more. The chain uses TRBV20-1 and TRBJ2-7; D may be TRBD1 (5 bases). In germline, CDR1 is DFQATT, CDR2 SNEGSKA (reference sequence). Trimming took off 3 bases at V and 6 bases at J, with 15 bases between the two ends. CDR3 length: 13 residues. This CDR3 reads CSASGADSPEQYF. DNA for the CDR3: TGCAGTGCTAGCGGCGCCGACAGTCCCGAGCAGTACTTC.

This clonotype was seen many times. The chain couples TRBV6-1 to TRBJ1-6; maybe TRBD1 (5 bases). CDR3 length: 18 amino acids. Germline lookup yields CDR1 MNHNS and CDR2 SASEGT. V was pared by 6 bases and J by 0 bases, with 18 bases between. The CDR3 is CASRPRAHGGSYNSPLHF. DNA of the CDR3: TGTGCCAGCAGGCCCCGGGCCCATGGGGGCTCCTATAATTCACCCCTCCACTTT.

CDR3 sequence: CASSLEGANTEAFF. CDR3 bases: TGCGCCAGCAGCCTGGAGGGGGCCAACACTGAAGCTTTCTTT. The chain employs TRBV5-1 and TRBJ1-1; 7 bases agree with TRBD1. CDR1 is SGHRS and CDR2 is YFSETQ in the germline V gene. V lost 4 bases, J lost 2 bases, and 5 bases stayed unmatched. The CDR3 sequence is 14 residues long.

This clonotype occurred once. J is TRBJ2-3 and V is TRBV12-2; the D call in the table, TRBD2, was not verified against the DNA. TRBV12-2 is a known pseudogene. The CDR3 has 17 amino acids. Here the CDR3 reads CASRLAGTSGNTDTQYF. The DNA for the CDR3 is TGTGCAAGTCGCTTAGCGGGGACTAGCGGGAACACAGATACGCAGTATTTT.

The table lists this clonotype with many counts. This rearrangement joins TRBV20-1 to TRBJ1-5; TRBD1 aligns across 9 bases. The germline CDR1 and CDR2 sequences are DFQATT and SNEGSKA (reference sequence). Germline trimming cut 6 bases from V and 6 bases from J; bases unmatched to any gene: 6. The CDR3 spans 13 residues. In nucleotides, the CDR3 is TGCAGTGCCTTCGGACAGGGGATTCAGCCCCAGCATTTT. Translating it yields CSAFGQGIQPQHF.